This T cell receptor (beta chain) was identified during a study of blood T cell repertoires in COVID-19. Study context: COVID-19 samples, acute and convalescent, were from the United States, Italy and Spain. The analysed material was cDNA or gDNA that came from T cells, B-cell-depleted T cells, or PBMCs.

Per the original data handling: Amplification of reference gene primers was used by the study to estimate nucleated cell counts. Assay: immunoSEQ multiplex PCR; the TCRdb copy retains only in-frame clones and omits some. Clonal size and the V and J genes are those of that table, whereas D and trimming came from the DNA. The data show some 130,000 clones, with under 95% seen just once and over 3.5% held by the top ten. This CDR3 contains 13 residues. With 3 bases removed from V and 4 bases from J, the gap between germline ends came to 10 bases. Germline CDR1 reads SGHDT; CDR2 reads YYEEEE. Sequenced sample: peripheral blood. The chain couples TRBV5-6 to TRBJ1-1, with D unclear. The TCR sequence derives from a man in his fifties with active COVID-19. The CDR3 protein is CASSSEPSTEAFF. The CDR3 bases are TGTGCCAGCAGCTCGGAGCCTAGCACTGAAGCTTTCTTT.